This T cell receptor (beta chain) was captured in a study of graft-versus-host responses after intestinal transplantation. Across the study: Each recipient received a multivisceral, liver-intestinal, or isolated intestinal graft. Points from the study as a whole: Recipient marrow contained GvH clones, some of which appeared first in ileum or blood. Patients who carried graft-donor T cell macrochimerism also had high graft-versus-host to host-versus-graft clonal ratios in their allografts.

This CDR3 is built from 15 residues. The V gene's germline CDR1 is PRHDT and CDR2 FYEKMQ (reference sequence). The V end was cut by 5 bases, the J end by 5 bases, with 15 bases between. Libraries were prepared by immunoSEQ multiplex PCR; TCRdb keeps only in-frame clonotypes and omits some of them. The sample contains around 97,000 clones, over 85% of which appear only once. As for this clone: What it binds is unknown.

This sequence joins TRBV13 and TRBJ2-2; tentatively, D is TRBD1 (5 bases). The sequence was collected from a human donor who received an intestinal transplant. Sample: unstimulated CD8+ T cells sorted from spleen or lymph node cells, taken before intestinal transplant. As DNA, the CDR3 is TGTGCCAGCAGCCCCCAGGGTGCTGGGACCGGGGAGCTGTTTTTT. It is translated as CASSPQGAGTGELFF.